These 4 T cell receptor beta chains originate from one sample sequenced in a study of blood T cell repertoires in COVID-19. Sequencing used immunoSEQ multiplex PCR; TCRdb keeps in-frame clones, though not all of them. The data hold some 42,000 clones, with around 90% observed a single time. Source material: peripheral blood. The receptors were gathered from a human donor in a cohort sampled during active COVID-19.

The rearrangement links TRBV4-3 to TRBJ1-1; D is perhaps TRBD1 (5 bases). Germline assignment: CDR1 LGHNA and CDR2 YSLEER. With 3 bases removed from V and 0 bases from J, the gap between germline ends came to 11 bases. This CDR3 is 15 amino acids long. CDR3: CASSQAQGMNTEAFF. The CDR3 DNA is TGCGCCAGCAGCCAGGCGCAGGGTATGAACACTGAAGCTTTCTTT.

V and J are TRBV6-2 or TRBV6-3 and TRBJ1-1, with D possibly TRBD1 on 5 matching bases. Trimming took 4 bases from V and 1 from J, leaving 25 bases between them. The CDR3 extends over 19 amino acids. Per germline, CDR1 MNHEY and CDR2 SVGEGT. The CDR3 DNA follows: TGTGCCAGCAGTTCCCGGGACGCGGACTACCGAACGGGGAACACTGAAGCTTTCTTT. It codes for CASSSRDADYRTGNTEAFF.

The chain recombines TRBV19 with TRBJ1-4; tentative D call: TRBD1 (5 bases). From germline, CDR1 is LNHDA and CDR2 SQIVND (reference sequence). Trimming removed 1 base from V and 8 bases from J, with 11 bases in between. CDR3 length: 14 residues. The CDR3 loop reads CASSIAGRGEKLFF. The DNA of the CDR3 is TGTGCCAGTAGTATAGCAGGGCGCGGAGAAAAACTGTTTTTT.

This clone was detected a few times. The chain is built from TRBV19 and TRBJ2-7; D ambiguous. Trimming removed 6 bases from V and 12 bases from J, with 12 bases in between. The germline V gene has CDR1 LNHDA and CDR2 SQIVND (reference sequence). The CDR3 is 10 residues long. The CDR3 bases are TGTGCCAGTAGGACACTCCGTCTGTACTTC. Its protein is CASRTLRLYF.